Each of the 29 T cell receptor beta chains below was sequenced from the same sample in a study of T-cell reconstitution after alpha-beta-depleted transplantation in children. Unique molecular identifiers were incorporated into the prepared TCRbeta library. Each CDR3 protein gets one entry after TCRdb re-called the PCR reads with MiXCR. The sample carries hundreds of thousands of distinct CDR3 sequences, under 20% recorded once. Sequencing used PBMCs, mostly from graft donor cells, obtained 360 days after TCRalphabeta/CD19-depleted stem cell transplant. These receptors were collected from a male patient between 2 and 10 years old who had a stem cell transplant for acute lymphoblastic leukemia, so the T cells may come from the graft donor.

V is TRBV4-1 and J is TRBJ1-2, with 7 bases that match TRBD1. The V segment lost 0 bases and the J segment 1 base; nucleotides outside the gene matches: 2. CDR1 and CDR2 from the germline V gene are MGHRA and YSYEKL. The CDR3 runs to 15 residues. The CDR3 bases are TGCGCCAGCAGCCAAGACGGGACAGTTAACTATGGCTACACCTTC. It yields the protein CASSQDGTVNYGYTF.

V is TRBV28 and J is TRBJ2-7; 9 bases fit TRBD1. Trimming took 3 bases from V and 2 from J; bases not matched to a gene: 11. This CDR3 comprises 17 residues. The V gene's germline CDR1 is MDHEN and CDR2 SYDVKM. The CDR3: CASSFRPPGQGTYEQYF. The CDR3 bases are TGTGCCAGCAGTTTTCGTCCCCCGGGACAGGGTACCTACGAGCAGTACTTC.

This chain uses TRBV3-1 with TRBJ1-2; no clear D gene. Trimming shortened V by 6 bases and J by 8 bases, and 16 bases separated the two germline ends. Germline CDR1 and CDR2: LGHDT and YNNKEL (reference sequence). This CDR3 has 13 amino acids. DNA for the CDR3: TGTGCCAGCAGAGACCCAGGCGGAAGGGGCTACACCTTC. Protein sequence: CASRDPGGRGYTF.

This clonotype was seen only a few times. V gene TRBV6-2 or TRBV6-3 combines with J gene TRBJ2-1; 9 positions agree with TRBD2. CDR1 and CDR2 (germline): MNHEY, SVGEGT. The CDR3 has 14 amino acids. The trim removed 6 bases at V and 3 bases at J, leaving 3 bases unmatched. In nucleotides, the CDR3 is TGTGCCAGCAGGGCTAGCGGGGTCTACAATGAGCAGTTCTTC. It yields the protein CASRASGVYNEQFF.

This clonotype was found a few times. The V gene is TRBV14, the J gene TRBJ2-4; D is undetermined. CDR3 length equals 15 residues. Germline-derived CDR1 and CDR2 are SGHDN and FVKESK. V lost 3 bases and J 1 base, leaving 10 bases between the germline ends. The CDR3 coding sequence is TGTGCCAGCAGCCAGATAGGTGGGGCCAAAAACATTCAGTACTTC. Its protein product is CASSQIGGAKNIQYF.

This chain connects TRBV4-3 to TRBJ1-5; D might be TRBD1 (5 bases). V shed 0 bases and J shed 1 base, with 7 bases lying between them. The CDR3 spans 15 residues. Per germline, CDR1 LGHNA and CDR2 YSLEER. The CDR3 loop is CASSQDRASNQPQHF. CDR3 bases: TGCGCCAGCAGCCAAGACAGGGCCAGCAATCAGCCCCAGCATTTT.

This clonotype came up many times. The J gene is TRBJ1-3, the V gene TRBV12-3 or TRBV12-4; D is unresolved. The length of the CDR3 is 14 residues. Trimming removed 4 bases from V and 2 bases from J, with 9 bases in between. CDR3 sequence (DNA): TGTGCCAGCAGTTGGGGTGGGGCTGGAAACACCATATATTTT. Its protein product is CASSWGGAGNTIYF.

This clonotype has a count of ten or more. The chain is built from TRBV4-2 and TRBJ2-1; D is uncertain. V dropped 4 bases and J dropped 7 bases, with 14 bases sitting between them. This CDR3 has 14 residues. Germline values: CDR1 LGHNA, CDR2 YNFKEQ. The CDR3 loop reads CASSRADQLNEQFF. The DNA of the CDR3 is TGTGCCAGCAGCCGTGCTGACCAACTAAATGAGCAGTTCTTC.

The chain carries TRBV2 and TRBJ2-5, with 9 bases matching TRBD2. The CDR3 runs to 17 residues. From germline, CDR1 is SNHLY and CDR2 FYNNEI. J gave up 6 bases and V 4 bases, and 15 bases lay outside the gene matches. The DNA of the CDR3 is TGTGCCAGCAGTGCCTTTGTTTGGCGGGAGGGCCGCAAGACCCAGTACTTC. This sequence encodes CASSAFVWREGRKTQYF.

This clonotype has at least ten counts. The chain combines TRBV20-1 with TRBJ1-5; 7 nucleotides match TRBD1. Trimming at V came to 6 bases and at J to 7 bases, leaving 6 bases not matched to a gene. CDR3 length equals 12 residues. Germline-derived CDR1 and CDR2 are DFQATT and SNEGSKA (reference sequence). The CDR3 region is CSARQGGQPQHF. The CDR3 nucleotides are TGCAGTGCAAGACAGGGAGGCCAGCCCCAGCATTTT.

This clonotype showed up just a few times. This sequence joins TRBV12-3 or TRBV12-4 and TRBJ2-7, with 10 bases fitting TRBD1. The CDR3 covers 15 residues. The junction had 10 bases not matched to a gene; V was cut back by 6 bases and J by 5 bases. The DNA of the CDR3 is TGTGCCAGCAGCCCGACAGGGGGCGGCATGAACGAGCAGTACTTC. Its translation is CASSPTGGGMNEQYF.

In its sample, this clonotype was seen a few times. The gene calls are TRBV5-1 and TRBJ2-6, with D possibly called TRBD1 or TRBD2 (5 bases each). V was pared by 1 base and J by 0 bases, with 11 bases between. CDR3 length equals 17 residues. Germline V gene lookup returns CDR1 SGHRS and CDR2 YFSETQ. CDR3 coding DNA: TGCGCCAGCAGCTTGTGGGGACCAGGCTCTGGGGCCAACGTCCTGACTTTC. It is translated as CASSLWGPGSGANVLTF.

The chain employs TRBV28 and TRBJ2-2; 8 nucleotides match TRBD1. Germline V gene sequence: CDR1 MDHEN, CDR2 SYDVKM. Germline trimming cut 3 bases from V and 3 bases from J; bases unmatched to any gene: 3. The CDR3 extends over 15 amino acids. The CDR3 is CASSLADRDTGELFF. The CDR3 region has the DNA TGTGCCAGCAGTTTGGCGGACAGGGACACCGGGGAGCTGTTTTTT.

The chain is built from TRBV28 and TRBJ2-7, with 8 bases matching TRBD1. The CDR3 spans 17 residues. V gave up 1 base and J gave up 3 bases; unmatched junction bases: 11. Per the germline V gene, CDR1 is MDHEN and CDR2 is SYDVKM. In DNA, the CDR3 is TGTGCCAGCAGTTTATTGATGGGACCGGGACAGGACTACGAGCAGTACTTC. It is translated as CASSLLMGPGQDYEQYF.

This clonotype was recorded many times. The CDR3 here is CASSLNVGGSYNEQFF. CDR3 sequence (DNA): TGCGCCAGCAGCTTGAATGTCGGCGGGAGCTACAATGAGCAGTTCTTC. The chain is built from TRBV5-1 and TRBJ2-1; 7 positions match TRBD2. Germline V gene data show CDR1 as SGHRS and CDR2 as YFSETQ. The CDR3 contains 16 residues. Unmatched junction bases numbered 7, after V lost 1 base and J lost 3 bases.

The table lists this clonotype with many counts. V and J are TRBV5-8 and TRBJ1-6; no definite D call. The CDR3 runs 15 residues. The germline CDR1 and CDR2 sequences are SGHTS and YDEGEE. Trimming stripped 2 bases from V and 6 bases from J, with 12 bases between. The CDR3 here is CASSFLGFTNSPLHF. The DNA of the CDR3 is TGTGCCAGCAGCTTCTTGGGTTTCACTAATTCACCCCTCCACTTT.

This clonotype has just a few counts. The rearrangement uses TRBV5-1 and TRBJ1-3, with a weak D call TRBD1 (5 bases). The CDR3 runs 14 residues. Germline V gives CDR1 SGHRS, CDR2 YFSETQ. Trimming pared 4 bases from V and 4 bases from J, leaving 12 bases between. The CDR3: CASSAGGNGNTIYF. The DNA for the CDR3 is TGCGCCAGCAGCGCGGGGGGGAACGGAAACACCATATATTTT.

This chain links TRBV4-1 with TRBJ2-7, with D possibly matching TRBD2 (7 bases). Germline V CDR1 and CDR2: MGHRA, YSYEKL. Deletions cut 4 bases from V and 5 bases from J, with 15 bases between. This CDR3 comprises 14 residues. Written as DNA, the CDR3 is TGCGCCAGCAGCCGGGGACCGGGGGGCAACGAGCAGTACTTC. Amino acids: CASSRGPGGNEQYF.

The chain has TRBV4-3 and TRBJ1-4; D unresolved. V lost 4 bases and J lost 3, with 9 bases in between. The CDR3 consists of 14 residues. CDR1 is LGHNA, CDR2 YSLEER, per germline. As DNA, the CDR3 is TGCGCCAGCAGCCGTAGAGGTCCTAATGAAAAACTGTTTTTT. The encoded protein is CASSRRGPNEKLFF.

Here the CDR3 DNA reads TGTGCCAGCAGTAACAGGGAAGGGAGCACAGATACGCAGTATTTT. This sequence encodes CASSNREGSTDTQYF. The gene calls are TRBV6-5 and TRBJ2-3; possibly TRBD1 for D (6 bases). The CDR3 length is 15 residues. Looked up from germline, CDR1 is MNHEY and CDR2 is SVGAGI. V lost 5 bases and J lost 0, with 12 bases in between.

This clonotype appeared many times. The chain employs TRBV4-3 and TRBJ2-3, with 13 bases fitting TRBD2. V lost 0 bases to trimming and J lost 4 bases; unmatched junction nucleotides: 4. This CDR3 comprises 17 residues. Germline loops: CDR1 LGHNA, CDR2 YSLEER. The CDR3 reads CASSQETSGRASDTQYF. In nucleotides, the CDR3 is TGCGCCAGCAGCCAAGAAACTAGCGGGAGGGCCTCAGATACGCAGTATTTT.

The chain carries TRBV29-1 and TRBJ1-1; TRBD1 matches 8 bases. Germline V CDR1 and CDR2: SQVTM, ANQGSEA. The CDR3 runs to 11 residues. Losses at the gene ends were 8 bases for V and 6 bases for J; bases not matched to a gene: 5. DNA for the CDR3: TGCAGCTCAAAACAGGGGGCTGAAGCTTTCTTT. This sequence encodes CSSKQGAEAFF.

V usage is TRBV12-3 or TRBV12-4 and J usage is TRBJ2-5; 8 bases align to TRBD1. The CDR3 runs 15 residues. The V and J ends lost 6 bases and 1 base, in that order; junction bases with no gene match: 7. The CDR3 DNA sequence: TGTGCCAGCAGCCGCGGGACAGGCCTCCAAGAGACCCAGTACTTC. Translation: CASSRGTGLQETQYF.

This clonotype was counted between two and nine times. The chain has TRBV5-5 and TRBJ2-2; D is ambiguous. CDR1 and CDR2 (germline): SGHKS, YYEKEE (reference sequence). The V gene lost 0 bases and the J gene lost 7 bases, with 7 bases spanning the gap. The CDR3 runs to 13 residues. The CDR3 bases are TGTGCCAGCAGCTTGGGGTCTTACGGGGAGCTGTTTTTT. Translating it yields CASSLGSYGELFF. Looking up the rest from reference TRBV5-5 and TRBJ2-2 gives the full variable domain: DAGVTQSPTHLIKTRGQQVTLRCSPISGHKSVSWYQQVLGQGPQFIFQYYEKEERGRGNFPDRFSARQFPNYSSELNVNALLLGDSALYLCASSLGSYGELFFGEGSRLTVL.

This clonotype was counted ten times or more. V usage is TRBV28 and J usage is TRBJ1-5; the D gene is possibly TRBD1 (6 bases). The germline V and J ends were trimmed by 4 bases and 1 base, with 14 bases remaining between them. Germline V gene data show CDR1 as MDHEN and CDR2 as SYDVKM. The CDR3 extends over 16 amino acids. The CDR3 sequence: CASSSFEGESNQPQHF. CDR3 bases: TGTGCCAGCAGTTCCTTCGAGGGGGAAAGCAATCAGCCCCAGCATTTT.

A few counts support this clonotype. The chain couples TRBV5-6 to TRBJ2-2, with 8 positions matching TRBD1. The CDR3 contains 14 residues. Trimming cost V 4 bases and J 6 bases; bases outside gene matches: 5. Per the germline V gene, CDR1 is SGHDT and CDR2 is YYEEEE. CDR3 region: CASSPQGEAGELFF. The DNA for the CDR3 is TGTGCCAGCAGCCCACAGGGGGAGGCCGGGGAGCTGTTTTTT.

This rearrangement joins TRBV25-1 to TRBJ2-7; D gene ambiguous. Between the trimmed V and J ends, which lost 4 bases and 7 bases, there was a span of 8 bases. The length of the CDR3 is 11 residues. Germline V gene data show CDR1 as MGHDK and CDR2 as SYGVNS. CDR3 DNA sequence: TGTGCCAGCAGTGCGGCCGGGGAGCAGTACTTC. Translating it yields CASSAAGEQYF.

There are a few counts of this clonotype. The CDR3 DNA is TGTGCCAGCAGTACCCGACTAGAGAGCTCTGGGGCCAACGTCCTGACTTTC. As protein: CASSTRLESSGANVLTF. The rearrangement uses TRBV28 and TRBJ2-6, with D perhaps TRBD2 (6 bases). The germline V gene has CDR1 MDHEN and CDR2 SYDVKM. The CDR3 covers 17 residues. V lost 5 bases to trimming and J lost 0 bases, with 14 bases between them.

CDR3 loop: CASTPPGQGHSPLHF. The CDR3 nucleotides are TGTGCCAGCACCCCTCCGGGACAGGGCCATTCACCCCTCCACTTT. The chain links TRBV4-2 to TRBJ1-6, with 9 nucleotides matching TRBD1. The CDR3 covers 15 residues. Trimming removed 7 bases from V and 8 bases from J; junction bases left unmatched: 9. Looked up from germline, CDR1 is LGHNA and CDR2 is YNFKEQ.